Below are 30 T cell receptor beta chains sequenced from a single sample in a study of early T cells in non-severe SARS-CoV-2 infection. Via MiXCR, TCRdb re-called the 5' RACE reads, giving one row per CDR3 protein. The sample yields around 44,000 distinct CDR3 sequences, approximately 9.8% seen once. Input material: whole blood. All receptors come from an adult who was a healthcare worker with PCR-confirmed SARS-CoV-2 infection or an uninfected control (not recorded which).

The V gene is TRBV11-2, the J gene TRBJ2-1; D is uncertain. V was clipped by 0 bases and J by 8 bases, with 8 bases between them. The germline gives CDR1 SGHAT, CDR2 FQNNGV. The CDR3 length is 13 residues. For the CDR3, the DNA is TGTGCCAGCAGCTTAGATGGATCGGATGAGCAGTTCTTC. It encodes CASSLDGSDEQFF.

This clonotype came up many times. The rearrangement joins TRBV27 to TRBJ1-1, with a possible D match to TRBD1 (6 bases). Trimming pared 0 bases from V and 5 bases from J, leaving 13 bases between. Germline V gives CDR1 MNHEY, CDR2 SMNVEV (reference sequence). This CDR3 is 15 amino acids long. In DNA form, the CDR3 reads TGTGCCAGCAGTTTATCGAAAGGGGGTAGTACTGAAGCTTTCTTT. This translates into CASSLSKGGSTEAFF.

This clonotype was detected many times. V gene TRBV20-1 combines with J gene TRBJ1-1, with D unresolved. The V and J ends lost 5 bases and 8 bases respectively, with 15 bases between them. The CDR3 loop spans 12 amino acids. Germline lookup yields CDR1 DFQATT and CDR2 SNEGSKA (reference sequence). The DNA for the CDR3 is TGCAGTGCTGGTGAGGGCCCAAGGGAAGCTTTCTTT. Its translation is CSAGEGPREAFF.

DNA for the CDR3: TGTGCCAGCAGCCAAGTCAGCGGGAGTTTCGATGAGCAGTTCTTC. Its translation: CASSQVSGSFDEQFF. The rearrangement links TRBV3-1 to TRBJ2-1; 8 nucleotides match TRBD2. V trimming: 1 base; J trimming: 8 bases; junction bases outside the gene matches: 7. This CDR3 is 15 amino acids long. Germline V lookup: CDR1 LGHDT, CDR2 YNNKEL (reference sequence).

Sample share makes this clonotype medium-sized. V usage is TRBV5-1 and J usage is TRBJ1-1, with D perhaps matching TRBD1 (6 bases). This CDR3 contains 13 residues. The germline V gene encodes CDR1 SGHRS and CDR2 YFSETQ. V dropped 4 bases and J dropped 1 base, with 8 bases sitting between them. This CDR3 reads CASSPQGNTEAFF. CDR3 in DNA: TGCGCCAGCAGCCCACAGGGGAACACTGAAGCTTTCTTT.

This clonotype has ten or more counts. The J gene is TRBJ1-1, the V gene TRBV3-1, with D hard to call. Germline V gene sequence: CDR1 LGHDT, CDR2 YNNKEL (reference sequence). CDR3 length: 12 residues. The V gene lost 3 bases and the J gene lost 4 bases, with 6 bases spanning the gap. The CDR3 DNA is TGTGCCAGCAGCCACGTTCCCACTGAAGCTTTCTTT. This encodes CASSHVPTEAFF.

This clonotype showed up just a few times. The chain recombines TRBV11-3 with TRBJ2-2; D tentatively fits TRBD1 or TRBD2 (5 bases each). CDR3 length equals 15 residues. Trimming cost V 0 bases and J 7 bases, with 12 bases left between them. Germline CDR1 is SGHNT and CDR2 is YENEEA. In nucleotides, the CDR3 is TGTGCCAGCAGCTTAGATGGGGGTACCGGCGGGGAGCTGTTTTTT. Its translation: CASSLDGGTGGELFF.

This clonotype was seen only a few times. This chain connects TRBV6-2 or TRBV6-3 to TRBJ2-3; 10 nucleotides align to TRBD2. In germline, CDR1 is MNHEY, CDR2 SVGEGT. The CDR3 length is 19 residues. V was pared by 6 bases and J by 5 bases, with 20 bases of the junction left unmatched. The CDR3 sequence: CASSPRRTSGPFGGDTQYF. In DNA, the CDR3 is TGTGCCAGCAGCCCCCGAAGGACTAGCGGACCTTTTGGGGGAGATACGCAGTATTTT.

This clonotype was counted between two and nine times. The chain recombines TRBV20-1 with TRBJ2-7, with 7 bases aligning to TRBD2. The CDR3 length is 12 residues. V lost 5 bases to trimming and J lost 7 bases; unmatched junction nucleotides: 8. CDR1 and CDR2 from the germline V gene are DFQATT and SNEGSKA (reference sequence). The chain's CDR3 is CSAPGGGGEQYF. The CDR3 nucleotides read TGCAGTGCTCCCGGCGGGGGAGGAGAGCAGTACTTC.

This clonotype occurred a few times. The chain links TRBV7-6 to TRBJ2-2; 10 nucleotides align to TRBD2. With V trimmed by 1 base and J by 5 bases, 7 bases remained unmatched. Per germline, CDR1 SGHVS and CDR2 FNYEAQ. The CDR3 is 17 residues long. CDR3 residues: CASSLGLAGVGTGELFF. The CDR3 region has the DNA TGTGCCAGCAGCTTAGGGCTAGCGGGAGTTGGAACCGGGGAGCTGTTTTTT.

The sample holds many counts of this clonotype. The rearrangement links TRBV10-2 to TRBJ2-2, with 11 positions matching TRBD2. The CDR3 is 16 residues long. With 4 bases clipped from V and 6 bases from J, the junction kept 7 bases outside the gene matches. Looked up from germline, CDR1 is WSHSY and CDR2 is SAAADI. The CDR3 sequence: CASSGTSGSKAGELFF. CDR3 nucleotides: TGCGCCAGCAGTGGCACTAGCGGGAGTAAGGCCGGGGAGCTGTTTTTT.

This clonotype was seen only a few times. The chain couples TRBV30 to TRBJ2-2; a possible D gene is TRBD2 (5 bases). Trimming took off 0 bases at V and 4 bases at J, with 12 bases between the two ends. CDR1 is GTSNPN, CDR2 SVGIG, per germline (reference sequence). The CDR3 is made up of 15 amino acids. Written as DNA, the CDR3 is TGTGCCTGGAGTGTACTCGGGATCATCACCGGGGAGCTGTTTTTT. Protein sequence: CAWSVLGIITGELFF.

This sequence joins TRBV7-3 and TRBJ1-1; TRBD1 might be the D (5 bases). Trimming stripped 5 bases from V and 8 bases from J, with 15 bases between. The CDR3 extends over 13 amino acids. The germline gives CDR1 SGHTA, CDR2 FQGTGA. CDR3 nucleotide sequence: TGTGCCAGCAGCCTGGCGCCCTCAGGGGAAGCTTTCTTT. This gives the protein CASSLAPSGEAFF.

This clonotype was observed a handful of times. J is TRBJ1-5 and V is TRBV19, with D unresolved. Germline CDR1 is LNHDA and CDR2 is SQIVND (reference sequence). The germline V and J ends were trimmed by 0 bases and 3 bases, with 6 bases remaining between them. This CDR3 spans 14 amino acids. This CDR3 is CASSIERYNQPQHF. CDR3 nucleotides: TGTGCCAGTAGTATAGAAAGATACAATCAGCCCCAGCATTTT.

This clonotype was observed many times. The V gene is TRBV6-6, the J gene TRBJ2-3, with D hard to call. CDR3 length equals 14 residues. Germline CDR1 MNHNY, CDR2 SVGAGI (reference sequence). The V end was cut by 2 bases, the J end by 3 bases, with 9 bases between. CDR3 DNA sequence: TGTGCCAGCAGTTACGGGTTCGGGACAGATACGCAGTATTTT. Translated: CASSYGFGTDTQYF.

The chain recombines TRBV7-9 with TRBJ2-1, with D possibly TRBD2 on 6 matching bases. Looked up from germline, CDR1 is SEHNR and CDR2 is FQNEAQ (reference sequence). V dropped 7 bases and J dropped 6 bases, with 19 bases sitting between them. CDR3 length: 15 residues. Here the CDR3 reads CASIMSGTLSNEQFF. The CDR3 DNA follows: TGTGCCAGCATTATGTCCGGGACTTTAAGCAATGAGCAGTTCTTC.

This chain joins TRBV29-1 and TRBJ1-1, with 9 nucleotides matching TRBD1. Unmatched junction bases numbered 5, after V lost 7 bases and J lost 5 bases. This CDR3 contains 12 residues. Germline CDR1 is SQVTM and CDR2 is ANQGSEA. The CDR3 here is CSGYRGRTEAFF. CDR3 bases: TGCAGCGGGTACAGGGGGCGGACTGAAGCTTTCTTT.

Of note for this clonotype: A read error may be the cause here, since a much bigger clone is one base away. DNA for the CDR3: TGTGCCAGCAGCCCCCGCCAGACAGCCCAGGACTATGGCTACACCTTC. It specifies CASSPRQTAQDYGYTF. The gene calls are TRBV7-8 and TRBJ1-2; D possibly corresponds to TRBD1 (5 bases). V gave up 5 bases and J gave up 3 bases, with 19 bases separating them. The CDR3 is 16 residues long. Germline V gene sequence: CDR1 SGHVS, CDR2 FQNEAQ.

This clonotype was detected many times. The chain uses TRBV28 and TRBJ2-2; tentatively, D is TRBD2 (6 bases). The CDR3 contains 14 residues. Trimming left V 4 bases short and J 6 bases short, with 12 bases between. CDR1 MDHEN and CDR2 SYDVKM come from the germline V gene. In DNA form, the CDR3 reads TGTGCCAGCAGTTCGGGACTGCGGCCCGGGGAGCTGTTTTTT. It is translated as CASSSGLRPGELFF.

This clonotype was seen repeatedly, ten times or more. V usage is TRBV25-1 and J usage is TRBJ1-1, with D hard to call. Germline V gives CDR1 MGHDK, CDR2 SYGVNS. V lost 8 bases, J lost 1 base, and 11 bases lay in between. The CDR3 is 13 amino acids. CDR3 protein: CASSRGPNTEAFF. In DNA form, the CDR3 reads TGTGCCAGCTCCCGAGGCCCGAACACTGAAGCTTTCTTT.

This clonotype was counted ten times or more. J is TRBJ2-2 and V is TRBV7-3, with 11 bases identical to TRBD1. V lost 1 base and J lost 6; bases outside the gene matches: 7. The CDR3 is made up of 17 amino acids. Germline CDR1 reads SGHTA; CDR2 reads FQGTGA. Written as DNA, the CDR3 is TGTGCCAGCAGCTTAATCGGACAGGGGGCATCCGCCGGGGAGCTGTTTTTT. Protein product: CASSLIGQGASAGELFF.

This clonotype was found a few times. The V and J genes are TRBV28 and TRBJ2-7; unclear D gene. The length of the CDR3 is 14 residues. The ends were cut back, 5 bases at V and 0 bases at J, with 11 bases in the middle. CDR1 MDHEN and CDR2 SYDVKM come from the germline V gene. The CDR3 nucleotides read TGTGCCAGCAGTCCCCGGTGGAGCTCCTACGAGCAGTACTTC. This translates into CASSPRWSSYEQYF.

This chain uses TRBV6-6 with TRBJ2-7, with 7 bases aligning to TRBD1. The CDR3 spans 14 residues. V was pared by 6 bases and J by 2 bases, with 7 bases of the junction left unmatched. The germline CDR1 and CDR2 sequences are MNHNY and SVGAGI (reference sequence). The CDR3 region is CASRNERGPYEQYF. The CDR3 nucleotides are TGTGCCAGCAGGAACGAAAGGGGGCCCTACGAGCAGTACTTC.

The CDR3 bases are TGCAGCGTTGGCAGGGAAGGGACTGAAGCTTTCTTT. Its translation is CSVGREGTEAFF. The chain couples TRBV29-1 to TRBJ1-1, with D possibly being TRBD1 (5 bases). V was pared by 4 bases and J by 5 bases, with 11 bases between. From germline, CDR1 is SQVTM and CDR2 ANQGSEA. This CDR3 has 12 amino acids.

This clonotype came up a few times. This chain uses TRBV6-5 with TRBJ1-1, with D possibly matching TRBD1 (6 bases). The ends were cut back, 2 bases at V and 0 bases at J, with 10 bases in the middle. Germline CDR1 is MNHEY and CDR2 is SVGAGI. This CDR3 has 15 residues. The CDR3 coding sequence is TGTGCCAGCAGTTACGGGGGACATTTGAACACTGAAGCTTTCTTT. It is translated as CASSYGGHLNTEAFF.

This clonotype was seen many times. The chain has TRBV5-4 and TRBJ2-7; D ambiguous. The germline gives CDR1 SGHNT, CDR2 YYREEE (reference sequence). The V end was cut by 0 bases, the J end by 0 bases, with 10 bases between. The length of the CDR3 is 15 residues. For the CDR3, the DNA is TGTGCCAGCAGCTTGGGGACGGCGGCCTCCTACGAGCAGTACTTC. Translation gives CASSLGTAASYEQYF.

This clonotype was observed a handful of times. The J gene is TRBJ1-1, the V gene TRBV10-1; D is unclear. The CDR3 has 12 amino acids. V was pared by 3 bases and J by 2 bases, with 4 bases between. From germline, CDR1 is WNHNN and CDR2 SYGVQD (reference sequence). The CDR3, as DNA: TGCGCCAGCAGTGACCTTAACACTGAAGCTTTCTTT. This codes for CASSDLNTEAFF.

This clonotype has a count of ten or more. This chain uses TRBV7-2 with TRBJ2-7; maybe TRBD2 (5 bases). Germline V gene lookup returns CDR1 SGHTA and CDR2 FQGNSA. This CDR3 has 12 residues. The ends were cut back, 2 bases at V and 7 bases at J, with 9 bases in the middle. The CDR3 DNA follows: TGTGCCAGCAGCTTATTGGGAGTTGAGCAGTACTTC. Translated: CASSLLGVEQYF.

This clonotype occurred many times. The gene calls are TRBV10-3 and TRBJ1-1, with a tentative D call TRBD1 (5 bases). V was cut by 10 bases and J by 1 base, with 16 bases left in between. The CDR3 runs to 14 residues. Per the germline V gene, CDR1 is ENHRY and CDR2 is SYGVKD. The CDR3 is CATNTGAGNTEAFF. The CDR3 nucleotides read TGTGCCACCAACACCGGGGCGGGGAACACTGAAGCTTTCTTT.

The genes are TRBV27 and TRBJ2-1; D is possibly TRBD1 (5 bases). Trimming shortened V by 2 bases and J by 2 bases, and 7 bases separated the two germline ends. CDR1 and CDR2 from the germline V gene are MNHEY and SMNVEV (reference sequence). The CDR3 sequence is 14 residues long. The chain's CDR3 is CASSLTGTYNEQFF. The CDR3 DNA is TGTGCCAGCAGTTTAACAGGAACCTACAATGAGCAGTTCTTC.